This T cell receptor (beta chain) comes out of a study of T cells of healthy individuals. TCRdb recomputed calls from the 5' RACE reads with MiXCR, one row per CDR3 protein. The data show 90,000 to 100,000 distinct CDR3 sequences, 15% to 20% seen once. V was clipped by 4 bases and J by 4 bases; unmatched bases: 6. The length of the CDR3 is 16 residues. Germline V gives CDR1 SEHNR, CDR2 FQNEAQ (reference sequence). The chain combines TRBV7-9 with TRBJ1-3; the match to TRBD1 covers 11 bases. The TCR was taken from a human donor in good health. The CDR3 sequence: CASSSPGQGGGNTIYF. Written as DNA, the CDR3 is TGTGCCAGCAGCTCCCCGGGACAGGGGGGCGGAAACACCATATATTTT.